This T cell receptor beta chain is drawn from a study of vaccination effects on CD4 cells after COVID-19. The overall study: Peptide-pool stimulation followed by sequencing identified expanded antigen-specific CD4+ clonotypes in the ViraFEST assay. Samples taken from a few convalescent patients early and late after vaccination were obtained.

Clones were sequenced by immunoSEQ multiplex PCR, and TCRdb holds only the in-frame ones, with some missing. The data contain 30,000 to 35,000 clones, roughly four fifths of them seen just once; the ten biggest clones take up 5% to 7.5%. Cells that had been cultured for ten to eleven days were the source of isolated CD4+ T cells. Infection dated between March and December 2020, before the Alpha, Beta and Delta variants reached the United States. Participants completed two doses of the BNT162b2 or mRNA-1273 vaccine. CDR3 size: 17 residues. CDR1 is PRHDT, CDR2 FYEKMQ, per germline (reference sequence). V was clipped by 5 bases and J by 4 bases; unmatched bases: 15. Of note for this clone: What it recognizes is unknown.

Study conclusions and caveats: By a late point after vaccination, infection- and vaccine-induced clones had shrunk markedly through clonal contraction.

The origin of this receptor is a human donor who had a prior SARS-CoV-2 infection. The chain couples TRBV13 to TRBJ1-1; 8 nucleotides match TRBD1. Here the sequenced sample was CD4+ T cells from PBMCs cultured without peptide, taken after COVID-19 vaccination. The CDR3 region has the DNA TGTGCCAGCAGCCAGGGGGCGTCAGGGGTCGGTGGCACTGAAGCTTTCTTT. It translates to CASSQGASGVGGTEAFF.